The 18 T cell receptor beta chains given below trace back to one sample, sequenced in a study of early T cells in non-severe SARS-CoV-2 infection. MiXCR, run by TCRdb on the 5' RACE reads, gives a single entry per CDR3 protein. The sample comprises 30,000 or so distinct CDR3 sequences, approximately 5.6% of which are singletons, and around 24% rests with the top ten. What was sequenced was whole blood. These receptors were obtained from an adult who was a healthcare worker with PCR-confirmed SARS-CoV-2 infection or an uninfected control (not recorded which).

This clonotype was found a few times. This may arise from a read error, as a much more abundant clone is one base away. The gene calls are TRBV11-2 and TRBJ2-3; D unresolved. CDR3 length: 11 residues. Trimming removed 5 bases at V and 9 bases at J, with 9 bases between. Germline V lookup: CDR1 SGHAT, CDR2 FQNNGV. The chain's CDR3 is CASSPQWTQYF. DNA for the CDR3: TGTGCCAGCAGCCCCCAATGGACGCAGTATTTT.

This clonotype was recorded at least ten times. This chain joins TRBV20-1 and TRBJ1-1, with 7 bases lining up with TRBD1. CDR3 length: 15 amino acids. Trimming cost V 0 bases and J 4 bases; bases outside gene matches: 8. Germline V lookup: CDR1 DFQATT, CDR2 SNEGSKA (reference sequence). DNA of the CDR3: TGCAGTGCTAGAGATTTAGGGGGCGCGGGCACTGAAGCTTTCTTT. It codes for CSARDLGGAGTEAFF.

This clonotype was found many times. This sequence joins TRBV19 and TRBJ1-1; D not certain. The CDR3 is made up of 13 amino acids. The V end was cut by 7 bases, the J end by 0 bases, with 9 bases between. Germline V lookup: CDR1 LNHDA, CDR2 SQIVND (reference sequence). The CDR3 sequence is CASIGTMNTEAFF. CDR3 nucleotide sequence: TGTGCCAGTATAGGCACTATGAACACTGAAGCTTTCTTT.

This clonotype has only a few counts. The chain recombines TRBV20-1 with TRBJ2-3, with 10 bases lining up with TRBD2. Per germline, CDR1 DFQATT and CDR2 SNEGSKA (reference sequence). V shed 6 bases and J 2 bases; nucleotides not matched to a gene: 5. The CDR3 contains 14 residues. CDR3 protein: CSAWTSGYTDTQYF. CDR3 bases: TGCAGTGCCTGGACTAGCGGCTACACAGATACGCAGTATTTT.

This clonotype was seen many times. The chain has TRBV24-1 and TRBJ2-3, with 8 bases that match TRBD1. This CDR3 contains 16 residues. With 3 bases clipped from V and 2 bases from J, the junction kept 6 bases outside the gene matches. The germline CDR1 and CDR2 sequences are KGHDR and SFDVKD. CDR3 in amino acids: CATSDGQGWLTDTQYF. The CDR3 DNA follows: TGTGCCACCAGTGATGGACAGGGCTGGCTCACAGATACGCAGTATTTT.

This clonotype was observed a few times. The junction and the germline gene differ at one end; a read error may be behind it. The chain has TRBV4-3 and TRBJ2-4; 11 bases match TRBD2. Germline values: CDR1 LGHNA, CDR2 YSLEER. This CDR3 contains 19 residues. CDR3 in amino acids: CVSSQDWPSGGRGKNIQYF. The CDR3 coding sequence is TGCGTCAGCAGCCAAGATTGGCCTAGCGGGGGGCGGGGCAAAAACATTCAGTACTTC.

This sequence joins TRBV5-4 and TRBJ2-3; 12 bases fit TRBD2. In germline, CDR1 is SGHNT, CDR2 YYREEE (reference sequence). There are 17 residues in the CDR3. V dropped 2 bases and J dropped 0; count of bases not matched to a gene: 4. The CDR3 sequence is CASSFRTSGASTDTQYF. As DNA, the CDR3 is TGTGCCAGCAGCTTTAGGACTAGCGGGGCTAGCACAGATACGCAGTATTTT.

This clonotype showed up just a few times. Relative to the germline gene, one junction end is altered; a read error may explain this. The V and J genes are TRBV20-1 and TRBJ2-3; the D gene is possibly TRBD2 (7 bases). The germline V gene has CDR1 DFQATT and CDR2 SNEGSKA (reference sequence). The CDR3 spans 15 residues. CDR3 in amino acids: CRATGGRGNTDTQYF. As DNA, the CDR3 is TGCAGGGCTACCGGGGGGCGGGGGAACACAGATACGCAGTATTTT.

This clonotype occurred many times. The chain uses TRBV14 and TRBJ2-7; 12 bases fit TRBD1. Germline CDR1 is SGHDN and CDR2 is FVKESK. V lost 1 base and J lost 6; bases outside the gene matches: 7. CDR3 length: 16 residues. CDR3 protein: CASSQVSGQGAVEQYF. CDR3 bases: TGTGCCAGCAGCCAAGTTTCGGGACAGGGGGCTGTCGAGCAGTACTTC.

This clonotype was seen at least ten times. This chain connects TRBV5-5 to TRBJ2-5; 7 bases map to TRBD1. V lost 5 bases, J lost 5 bases, and 6 bases stayed unmatched. Looked up from germline, CDR1 is SGHKS and CDR2 is YYEKEE (reference sequence). This CDR3 comprises 13 residues. The CDR3 DNA follows: TGTGCCAGCAGTACAGGGGATGTGGAGACCCAGTACTTC. Translation gives CASSTGDVETQYF.

In this sample, this clonotype turned up a few times. This rearrangement joins TRBV27 to TRBJ2-7; 10 bases agree with TRBD2. J gave up 6 bases and V 0 bases, and 11 bases lay outside the gene matches. The germline gives CDR1 MNHEY, CDR2 SMNVEV (reference sequence). There are 17 residues in the CDR3. CDR3 in amino acids: CASSLSSASGSPGEQYF. The CDR3 nucleotides read TGTGCCAGCAGTTTATCGTCGGCTAGCGGGAGCCCTGGCGAGCAGTACTTC.

The sample holds a few counts of this clonotype. This chain connects TRBV20-1 to TRBJ2-3, with 8 bases that match TRBD2. Looked up from germline, CDR1 is DFQATT and CDR2 is SNEGSKA (reference sequence). The CDR3 has 13 residues. J gave up 7 bases and V 5 bases, and 8 bases lay outside the gene matches. DNA for the CDR3: TGCAGTGCTCTTAGCGGGGCCCCGAATACGCAGTATTTT. This translates into CSALSGAPNTQYF.

This clonotype was detected many times. This chain connects TRBV7-2 to TRBJ2-2, with D possibly TRBD2 on 7 matching bases. Germline-derived CDR1 and CDR2 are SGHTA and FQGNSA. The CDR3 contains 14 residues. V was clipped by 2 bases and J by 9 bases, with 13 bases between them. The CDR3 region has the DNA TGTGCCAGCAGCTTATCGGCGGGGGCCCGGGAGCTGTTTTTT. Translating gives CASSLSAGARELFF.

The chain has TRBV18 and TRBJ1-2; D is perhaps TRBD1 (5 bases). Germline V gene lookup returns CDR1 KGHSH and CDR2 LQKENI. The CDR3 contains 14 residues. Trimming took 6 bases from V and 5 from J, leaving 16 bases between them. The CDR3 DNA is TGTGCCAGCTCCGGGCGTGGGGGACCATATGGCTACACCTTC. Translated, it gives CASSGRGGPYGYTF.

This clonotype was counted at least ten times. V and J are TRBV13 and TRBJ2-1; TRBD2 is a possible D gene (7 bases). V gave up 4 bases and J gave up 0 bases, with 16 bases separating them. Germline loops: CDR1 PRHDT, CDR2 FYEKMQ (reference sequence). This CDR3 has 17 amino acids. The DNA for the CDR3 is TGTGCCAGCAGCTCCTTCCGGGGGGCACCCTCCTACAATGAGCAGTTCTTC. It translates to CASSSFRGAPSYNEQFF.

This CDR3 is CAWSGVFGNTIYF. In nucleotides, the CDR3 is TGTGCCTGGAGTGGGGTCTTTGGAAACACCATATATTTT. The J gene is TRBJ1-3, the V gene TRBV30; D ambiguous. Trimming removed 1 base at V and 3 bases at J, with 7 bases between. Germline CDR1 is GTSNPN and CDR2 is SVGIG (reference sequence). The CDR3 consists of 13 residues.

This clonotype was detected many times. The genes are TRBV7-2 and TRBJ1-4; D not certain. V was shortened by 1 base and J by 8 bases, with 8 bases between the two germline ends. Germline V lookup: CDR1 SGHTA, CDR2 FQGNSA. The CDR3 consists of 13 residues. The CDR3 spells CASSLGLEEKLFF. CDR3 nucleotides: TGTGCCAGCAGCTTAGGCCTGGAGGAAAAACTGTTTTTT.

The rearrangement joins TRBV7-9 to TRBJ2-7, with TRBD2 matching 8 bases. Trimming cost V 5 bases and J 3 bases; bases outside gene matches: 3. Germline V lookup: CDR1 SEHNR, CDR2 FQNEAQ (reference sequence). The CDR3 totals 13 residues. The CDR3 sequence is CASSRTSLYEQYF. CDR3 DNA sequence: TGTGCCAGCAGCCGGACTAGCCTCTACGAGCAGTACTTC.